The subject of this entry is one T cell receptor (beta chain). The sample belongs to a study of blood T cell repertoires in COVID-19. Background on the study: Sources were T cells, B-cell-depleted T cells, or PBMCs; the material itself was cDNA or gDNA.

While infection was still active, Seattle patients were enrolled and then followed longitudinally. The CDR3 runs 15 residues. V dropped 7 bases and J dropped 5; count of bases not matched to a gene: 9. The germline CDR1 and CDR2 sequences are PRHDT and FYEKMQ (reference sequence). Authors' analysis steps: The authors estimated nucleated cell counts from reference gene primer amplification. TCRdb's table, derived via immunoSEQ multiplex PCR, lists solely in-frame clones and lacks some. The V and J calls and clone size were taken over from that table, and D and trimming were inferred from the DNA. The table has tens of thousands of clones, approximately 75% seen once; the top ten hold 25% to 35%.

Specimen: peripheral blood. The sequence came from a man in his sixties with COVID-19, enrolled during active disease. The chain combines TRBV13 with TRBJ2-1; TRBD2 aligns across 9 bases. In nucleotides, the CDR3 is TGTGCCAGCACCCGGTGGCTAGCGGGGAACAATGAGCAGTTCTTC. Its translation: CASTRWLAGNNEQFF.